This T cell receptor (beta chain) was sequenced for a study of T cells in Graves' hyperthyroidism and ophthalmopathy. V lost 0 bases and J lost 4; bases outside the gene matches: 0. Germline CDR1 is LGHNT and CDR2 is FRNRAP. The CDR3 is made up of 15 amino acids. Clinical Activity Scores of at least 3, NOSPECS grades of at least 4 and durations under 3 months characterized ophthalmopathy patients. Lactation, pregnancy, other autoimmune disease or uncontrolled infection excluded patients. RNA transcripts gave rise to amplified TCR beta CDR3 regions. A set of HTBI primers served as the primers for a first-round RT-PCR of the TCR CDR3. TCRdb itself ran the multiplex PCR reads through MiXCR, one entry per CDR3 protein. The profile shows hundreds of thousands of distinct CDR3 sequences, around 15% of them singletons. This clonotype was found many times.

The clonotype comes from a woman aged 35 to 49 with Graves' ophthalmopathy. V usage is TRBV12-5 and J usage is TRBJ2-5; 12 bases are shared with TRBD2. What was sequenced was blood. CDR3 sequence (DNA): TGTGCTAGTGGTTTGGTACTAGCGGGGGGAGAGACCCAGTACTTC. Translated: CASGLVLAGGETQYF.